The 5 T cell receptor beta chains reported below all come from one sample, sequenced in a study of blood T cell repertoires in COVID-19. Some clones are missing from TCRdb's copy, which holds only in-frame ones; the method was immunoSEQ multiplex PCR. The table records a few hundred thousand clones, 85% to 90% of them present only once. Input material: peripheral blood. The receptors come from a man aged 55 to 70 who had recovered from COVID-19.

This clone was seen once. J is TRBJ2-2 and V is TRBV6-5, with 7 bases identical to TRBD2. The CDR3 is made up of 16 amino acids. V shed 0 bases and J 5 bases; nucleotides not matched to a gene: 6. Germline V lookup: CDR1 MNHEY, CDR2 SVGAGI. The CDR3 DNA sequence: TGTGCCAGCAGTTACTCGTTGGGAGGGGAGACCGGGGAGCTGTTTTTT. As protein: CASSYSLGGETGELFF.

The rearrangement links TRBV6-5 to TRBJ1-1; tentative D call: TRBD1 (5 bases). Between the trimmed V and J ends, which lost 7 bases and 3 bases, there was a span of 9 bases. CDR1 and CDR2 from the germline V gene are MNHEY and SVGAGI. CDR3 length: 12 residues. The DNA for the CDR3 is TGTGCCAGCATGGGGGGGTACACTGAAGCTTTCTTT. Translation gives CASMGGYTEAFF.

The chain is built from TRBV10-3 and TRBJ2-3; TRBD2 agrees at 12 bases. Germline CDR1 ENHRY, CDR2 SYGVKD. Germline trimming cut 6 bases from V and 2 bases from J; bases unmatched to any gene: 3. This CDR3 contains 15 residues. Here the CDR3 DNA reads TGTGCCATCAGGACTAGCGGGGGCCCCACAGATACGCAGTATTTT. It specifies CAIRTSGGPTDTQYF.

The chain is built from TRBV5-1 and TRBJ2-1; 10 bases are shared with TRBD2. The CDR3 has 14 residues. Per the germline V gene, CDR1 is SGHRS and CDR2 is YFSETQ. V lost 1 base and J lost 10; bases outside the gene matches: 5. The CDR3 sequence is CASSLPAGGLEQFF. The CDR3 DNA reads as TGCGCCAGCAGCTTGCCAGCGGGGGGGCTAGAGCAGTTCTTC. Supplemented by reference TRBV5-1 and TRBJ2-1, the full variable domain reads KAGVTQTPRYLIKTRGQQVTLSCSPISGHRSVSWYQQTPGQGLQFLFEYFSETQRNKGNFPGRFSGRQFSNSRSEMNVSTLELGDSALYLCASSLPAGGLEQFFGPGTRLTVL.

The genes are TRBV19 and TRBJ2-5; 10 bases are shared with TRBD1. The CDR3 has 15 residues. The germline CDR1 and CDR2 sequences are LNHDA and SQIVND (reference sequence). The ends lost 4 bases at V and 6 bases at J; junction bases unmatched: 8. This chain's CDR3 is CASSTSTGGAQTQYF. CDR3 DNA sequence: TGTGCCAGTAGTACCTCGACAGGGGGCGCCCAGACCCAGTACTTC.